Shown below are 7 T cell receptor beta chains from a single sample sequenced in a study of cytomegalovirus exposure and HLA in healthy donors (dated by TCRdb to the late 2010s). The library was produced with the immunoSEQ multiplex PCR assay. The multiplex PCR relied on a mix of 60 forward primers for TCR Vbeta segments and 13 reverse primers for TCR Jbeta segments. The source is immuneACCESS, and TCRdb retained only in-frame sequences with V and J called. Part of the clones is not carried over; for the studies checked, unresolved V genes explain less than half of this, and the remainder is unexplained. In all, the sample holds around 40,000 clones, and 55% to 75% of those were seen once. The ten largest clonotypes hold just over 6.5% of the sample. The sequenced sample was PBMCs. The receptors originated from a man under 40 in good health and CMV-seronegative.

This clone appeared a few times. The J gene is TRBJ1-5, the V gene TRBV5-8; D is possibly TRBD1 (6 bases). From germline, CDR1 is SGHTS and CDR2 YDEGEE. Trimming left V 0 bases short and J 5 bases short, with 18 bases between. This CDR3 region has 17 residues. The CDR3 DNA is TGTGCCAGCAGCTTGGCGTGGACAGAAGGGAAAGATCAGCCCCAGCATTTT. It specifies CASSLAWTEGKDQPQHF.

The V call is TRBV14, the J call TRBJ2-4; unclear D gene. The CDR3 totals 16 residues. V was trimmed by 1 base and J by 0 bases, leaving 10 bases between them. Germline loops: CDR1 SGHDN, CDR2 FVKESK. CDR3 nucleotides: TGTGCCAGCAGCCAAGCGGCAGCGCTAGCCAAAAACATTCAGTACTTC. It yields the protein CASSQAAALAKNIQYF.

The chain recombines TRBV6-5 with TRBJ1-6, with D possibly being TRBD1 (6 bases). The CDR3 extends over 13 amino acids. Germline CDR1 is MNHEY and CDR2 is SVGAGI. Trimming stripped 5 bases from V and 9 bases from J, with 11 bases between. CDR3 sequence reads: CASSRDISSPLHF. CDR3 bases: TGTGCCAGCAGTCGGGACATTTCTTCACCCCTCCACTTT.

CDR3 DNA sequence: TGTGCCAGCAGCTTACAGCTAGCGGGGGGGTCGGCAGATACGCAGTATTTT. Amino acids: CASSLQLAGGSADTQYF. The rearrangement joins TRBV11-2 to TRBJ2-3; 12 positions agree with TRBD2. The CDR3 sequence is 17 residues long. V was pared by 2 bases and J by 4 bases, with 7 bases of the junction left unmatched. Germline V gene sequence: CDR1 SGHAT, CDR2 FQNNGV.

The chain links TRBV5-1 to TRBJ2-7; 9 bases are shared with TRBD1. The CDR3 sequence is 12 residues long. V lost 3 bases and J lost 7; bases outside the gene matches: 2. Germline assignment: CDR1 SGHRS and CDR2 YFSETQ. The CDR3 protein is CASSSGQGEQYF. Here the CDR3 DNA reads TGCGCCAGCAGCTCGGGACAGGGAGAGCAGTACTTC.

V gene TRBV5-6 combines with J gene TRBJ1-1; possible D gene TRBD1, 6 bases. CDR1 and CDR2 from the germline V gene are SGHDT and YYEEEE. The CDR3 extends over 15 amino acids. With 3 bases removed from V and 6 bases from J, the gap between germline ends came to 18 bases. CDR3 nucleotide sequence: TGTGCCAGCAGCTCCTGGGACAAGCCTGCGGCTGAAGCTTTCTTT. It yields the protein CASSSWDKPAAEAFF.

The DNA for the CDR3 is TGCGCCAGCAGCGAGGGGACAGCCCACCAAGAGACCCAGTACTTC. Its translation: CASSEGTAHQETQYF. V and J are TRBV5-1 and TRBJ2-5, with 7 bases fitting TRBD1. Looked up from germline, CDR1 is SGHRS and CDR2 is YFSETQ. CDR3 size: 15 residues. V trimming: 4 bases; J trimming: 0 bases; junction bases outside the gene matches: 6.